This is a list of T cell receptor beta chains from one sample in a study of identical twins. TCRdb fed the 5' RACE reads into MiXCR, producing one record per CDR3 protein. The sample holds approximately 260,000 distinct CDR3 sequences, approximately 8.3% seen once. The same sample was also studied in work on yellow fever vaccine responses in identical twins.

Specimen: CD8+ T cells sorted from blood. Receptor source: a woman between 18 and 29 years old in good health. The CDR3 runs from the conserved cysteine through the conserved F or W. A D gene is named only where the DNA matches it firmly. Size is stated for part of the rows, as once, few or many counts, or as a class when the clone is expanded.

D gene: NA; V gene: TRBV7-9; clone size: many; J gene: TRBJ2-2; CDR3 DNA: TGTGCCAGCAGCTTCCGGGACACCCACACCGGGGAGCTGTTTTTT; CDR3 protein: CASSFRDTHTGELFF
D gene: NA; V gene: TRBV27; clone size: NA; J gene: TRBJ2-1; CDR3 DNA: TGTGCCAGCAGTTTAGCGGGGGCCCACAATGAGCAGTTCTTC; CDR3 protein: CASSLAGAHNEQFF
D gene: NA; V gene: TRBV15; clone size: many; J gene: TRBJ2-3; CDR3 DNA: TGTGCCACCAGCAGAGATACCCCAGGGGATGGCACAGATACGCAGTATTTT; CDR3 protein: CATSRDTPGDGTDTQYF
D gene: TRBD2; V gene: TRBV7-6; clone size: NA; J gene: TRBJ2-7; CDR3 DNA: TGTGCCAGCAGCTTTAGTAGCGGGAGGGCCATATCCTACGAGCAGTACTTC; CDR3 protein: CASSFSSGRAISYEQYF
D gene: NA; V gene: TRBV20-1; clone size: few; J gene: TRBJ2-7; CDR3 DNA: TGCAGTGCTTTAAACTCAGATGGGGTCTGGGAGCAGTACTTC; CDR3 protein: CSALNSDGVWEQYF
D gene: NA; V gene: TRBV5-1; clone size: many; J gene: TRBJ2-5; CDR3 DNA: TGCGCCAGCAGGTTCCAAGAGACCCAGTACTTC; CDR3 protein: CASRFQETQYF
D gene: NA; V gene: TRBV4-1; clone size: few; J gene: TRBJ2-5; CDR3 DNA: TGCGCCAGCAGCCTCCGGACAGAAGACCAAGAGACCCAGTACTTC; CDR3 protein: CASSLRTEDQETQYF
D gene: NA; V gene: TRBV29-1; clone size: many; J gene: TRBJ2-1; CDR3 DNA: TGCAGCGTCATTCCCAGTGGAGCGAATGAGCAGTTCTTC; CDR3 protein: CSVIPSGANEQFF
D gene: TRBD2; V gene: TRBV7-9; clone size: few; J gene: TRBJ2-5; CDR3 DNA: TGTGCCAGTGGGGGGGGAGAGACCCAGTACTTC; CDR3 protein: CASGGGETQYF
D gene: NA; V gene: TRBV2; clone size: many; J gene: TRBJ2-2; CDR3 DNA: TGTGCCAGCAGTCCCGGGACGGCAAACACCGGGGAGCTGTTTTTT; CDR3 protein: CASSPGTANTGELFF
D gene: NA; V gene: TRBV3-1; clone size: few; J gene: TRBJ2-7; CDR3 DNA: TGTGCCAGCAGCCAACTAGCCAGTGCCCTCTACGAGCAGTACTTC; CDR3 protein: CASSQLASALYEQYF
D gene: NA; V gene: TRBV5-6; clone size: NA; J gene: TRBJ2-7; CDR3 DNA: TGTGCCAGCAGCTTCCCTTGGGCAGGAGACGCCTACGAGCAGTACTTC; CDR3 protein: CASSFPWAGDAYEQYF
D gene: TRBD1; V gene: TRBV4-3; clone size: NA; J gene: TRBJ2-7; CDR3 DNA: TGCGCCAGCAGCCAGGGAACCGGGACAGGGACCTACGAGCAGTACTTC; CDR3 protein: CASSQGTGTGTYEQYF
D gene: TRBD2; V gene: TRBV7-9; clone size: NA; J gene: TRBJ2-7; CDR3 DNA: TGTGCCAGCGGAGGGACTAGCGGTTCTTCGGAGCAGTACTTC; CDR3 protein: CASGGTSGSSEQYF
D gene: NA; V gene: TRBV15; clone size: NA; J gene: TRBJ2-5; CDR3 DNA: TGTGCCACCAGGGCGGGACACCTACAAGAGACCCAGTACTTC; CDR3 protein: CATRAGHLQETQYF
D gene: NA; V gene: TRBV28; clone size: few; J gene: TRBJ1-1; CDR3 DNA: TGTGCCAGCACTTCATTGGCCCTGGGCACTGAAGCTTTCTTT; CDR3 protein: CASTSLALGTEAFF
D gene: NA; V gene: TRBV15; clone size: NA; J gene: TRBJ2-7; CDR3 DNA: TGTGCCACCTCCTTCGACAGCCACTCCTACGAGCAGTACTTC; CDR3 protein: CATSFDSHSYEQYF
D gene: NA; V gene: TRBV29-1; clone size: once; J gene: TRBJ2-3; CDR3 DNA: TGCAGCTTCTGGACAGATACGCAGTATTTT; CDR3 protein: CSFWTDTQYF
D gene: NA; V gene: TRBV5-8; clone size: NA; J gene: TRBJ2-1; CDR3 DNA: TGTGCCAGGAGGGCCAGGGGTCACGATGAGCAGTTCTTC; CDR3 protein: CARRARGHDEQFF
D gene: TRBD1; V gene: TRBV7-9; clone size: few; J gene: TRBJ2-1; CDR3 DNA: TGTGCCAGCAGCGTACAGGGGGAAGTCTACAATGAGCAGTTCTTC; CDR3 protein: CASSVQGEVYNEQFF
D gene: NA; V gene: TRBV12-3/TRBV12-4; clone size: many; J gene: TRBJ2-3; CDR3 DNA: TGTGCCAGCAGTTTCCCCAACACAGATACGCAGTATTTT; CDR3 protein: CASSFPNTDTQYF
D gene: TRBD2; V gene: TRBV20-1; clone size: few; J gene: TRBJ2-3; CDR3 DNA: TGCAGTGTCACTAGCGGGGACGTGACGCAGTATTTT; CDR3 protein: CSVTSGDVTQYF
D gene: NA; V gene: TRBV5-1; clone size: NA; J gene: TRBJ2-5; CDR3 DNA: TGCGCCAGCAGCTTGACGGGGGCAATTCAAGAGACCCAGTACTTC; CDR3 protein: CASSLTGAIQETQYF
D gene: TRBD2; V gene: TRBV7-2; clone size: NA; J gene: TRBJ2-7; CDR3 DNA: TGTGCCAGCAGCTTAATCGCGGGAGTGGCCTACGAGCAGTACTTC; CDR3 protein: CASSLIAGVAYEQYF
D gene: TRBD2; V gene: TRBV4-1; clone size: NA; J gene: TRBJ2-7; CDR3 DNA: TGCGCCAGCAGCCCGACTAGCGGGAGTGGTTACGAGCAGTACTTC; CDR3 protein: CASSPTSGSGYEQYF
D gene: NA; V gene: TRBV4-1; clone size: NA; J gene: TRBJ2-7; CDR3 DNA: TGCGCCAGCAGCCAAAGCAGTATCGGGGCCTCCTACGAGCAGTACTTC; CDR3 protein: CASSQSSIGASYEQYF
D gene: NA; V gene: TRBV7-9; clone size: few; J gene: TRBJ1-2; CDR3 DNA: TGTGCCAGCAGCTTAGTGGTGGGATTACACTATGGCTACACCTTC; CDR3 protein: CASSLVVGLHYGYTF
D gene: NA; V gene: TRBV15; clone size: few; J gene: TRBJ2-7; CDR3 DNA: TGTGCCACCAGCAGACCCCCACCCGGCTCCTACGAGCAGTACTTC; CDR3 protein: CATSRPPPGSYEQYF
D gene: NA; V gene: TRBV5-6; clone size: many; J gene: TRBJ2-3; CDR3 DNA: TGTGCCAGCAGCTTGAAGGGACTCCATAGCACAGATACGCAGTATTTT; CDR3 protein: CASSLKGLHSTDTQYF
D gene: NA; V gene: TRBV29-1; clone size: many; J gene: TRBJ2-7; CDR3 DNA: TGCAGCGTCTACCTCTCGGGCAGGGGCTACGAGCAGTACTTC; CDR3 protein: CSVYLSGRGYEQYF
D gene: NA; V gene: TRBV6-5; clone size: many; J gene: TRBJ2-5; CDR3 DNA: TGTGCCAGCAGTTACTCGGTGGGAGAAGAGACCCAGTACTTC; CDR3 protein: CASSYSVGEETQYF
D gene: NA; V gene: TRBV4-2; clone size: NA; J gene: TRBJ1-4; CDR3 DNA: TGTGCCAGCAGCCAAGCCTACAATGAAAAACTGTTTTTT; CDR3 protein: CASSQAYNEKLFF
D gene: TRBD1; V gene: TRBV4-3; clone size: few; J gene: TRBJ2-2; CDR3 DNA: TGCGCCAGCAGCCAAGGACAGGGTTTCGGGGAGCTGTTTTTT; CDR3 protein: CASSQGQGFGELFF
D gene: TRBD2; V gene: TRBV20-1; clone size: few; J gene: TRBJ2-3; CDR3 DNA: TGCAGTGCTAGTGCTTATCTAGCGGGGATCCCGCATACGCAGTATTTT; CDR3 protein: CSASAYLAGIPHTQYF
D gene: TRBD1; V gene: TRBV7-7; clone size: NA; J gene: TRBJ2-2; CDR3 DNA: TGTGCTAGCCAGGACAGGTCCACCGGGGAGCTGTTTTTT; CDR3 protein: CASQDRSTGELFF
D gene: NA; V gene: TRBV29-1; clone size: NA; J gene: TRBJ2-2; CDR3 DNA: TGCAGCGTTTCCCATAATACCGGGGAGCTGTTTTTT; CDR3 protein: CSVSHNTGELFF
D gene: TRBD2; V gene: TRBV10-3; clone size: many; J gene: TRBJ2-3; CDR3 DNA: TGTGCCATCAGTGTTAACGGGGGGAGCACAGATACGCAGTATTTT; CDR3 protein: CAISVNGGSTDTQYF
D gene: NA; V gene: TRBV5-4; clone size: few; J gene: TRBJ2-3; CDR3 DNA: TGTGCCAGCAGATCGGGACTCCCCGCCACAGATACGCAGTATTTT; CDR3 protein: CASRSGLPATDTQYF
D gene: TRBD2; V gene: TRBV12-3/TRBV12-4; clone size: many; J gene: TRBJ2-1; CDR3 DNA: TGTGCCAGCACAGGTCTAGCGGTCAGCTCCTACAATGAGCAGTTCTTC; CDR3 protein: CASTGLAVSSYNEQFF
D gene: NA; V gene: TRBV29-1; clone size: many; J gene: TRBJ2-3; CDR3 DNA: TGCAGCGTTGTGACAGATACGCAGTATTTT; CDR3 protein: CSVVTDTQYF
D gene: NA; V gene: TRBV28; clone size: few; J gene: TRBJ2-2; CDR3 DNA: TGTGCCAGCAGTTTACGGGAGAACGCCGGGGAGCTGTTTTTT; CDR3 protein: CASSLRENAGELFF
D gene: TRBD1; V gene: TRBV5-1; clone size: NA; J gene: TRBJ2-7; CDR3 DNA: TGCGCCAGCAGCTGGGGACAGGGGCCCCTGACTACCGAGCAGTACTTC; CDR3 protein: CASSWGQGPLTTEQYF
D gene: TRBD2; V gene: TRBV7-9; clone size: NA; J gene: TRBJ2-1; CDR3 DNA: TGTGCCAGCAGCCACATTACCGGGACTAGCGGGATCAATGAGCAGTTCTTC; CDR3 protein: CASSHITGTSGINEQFF